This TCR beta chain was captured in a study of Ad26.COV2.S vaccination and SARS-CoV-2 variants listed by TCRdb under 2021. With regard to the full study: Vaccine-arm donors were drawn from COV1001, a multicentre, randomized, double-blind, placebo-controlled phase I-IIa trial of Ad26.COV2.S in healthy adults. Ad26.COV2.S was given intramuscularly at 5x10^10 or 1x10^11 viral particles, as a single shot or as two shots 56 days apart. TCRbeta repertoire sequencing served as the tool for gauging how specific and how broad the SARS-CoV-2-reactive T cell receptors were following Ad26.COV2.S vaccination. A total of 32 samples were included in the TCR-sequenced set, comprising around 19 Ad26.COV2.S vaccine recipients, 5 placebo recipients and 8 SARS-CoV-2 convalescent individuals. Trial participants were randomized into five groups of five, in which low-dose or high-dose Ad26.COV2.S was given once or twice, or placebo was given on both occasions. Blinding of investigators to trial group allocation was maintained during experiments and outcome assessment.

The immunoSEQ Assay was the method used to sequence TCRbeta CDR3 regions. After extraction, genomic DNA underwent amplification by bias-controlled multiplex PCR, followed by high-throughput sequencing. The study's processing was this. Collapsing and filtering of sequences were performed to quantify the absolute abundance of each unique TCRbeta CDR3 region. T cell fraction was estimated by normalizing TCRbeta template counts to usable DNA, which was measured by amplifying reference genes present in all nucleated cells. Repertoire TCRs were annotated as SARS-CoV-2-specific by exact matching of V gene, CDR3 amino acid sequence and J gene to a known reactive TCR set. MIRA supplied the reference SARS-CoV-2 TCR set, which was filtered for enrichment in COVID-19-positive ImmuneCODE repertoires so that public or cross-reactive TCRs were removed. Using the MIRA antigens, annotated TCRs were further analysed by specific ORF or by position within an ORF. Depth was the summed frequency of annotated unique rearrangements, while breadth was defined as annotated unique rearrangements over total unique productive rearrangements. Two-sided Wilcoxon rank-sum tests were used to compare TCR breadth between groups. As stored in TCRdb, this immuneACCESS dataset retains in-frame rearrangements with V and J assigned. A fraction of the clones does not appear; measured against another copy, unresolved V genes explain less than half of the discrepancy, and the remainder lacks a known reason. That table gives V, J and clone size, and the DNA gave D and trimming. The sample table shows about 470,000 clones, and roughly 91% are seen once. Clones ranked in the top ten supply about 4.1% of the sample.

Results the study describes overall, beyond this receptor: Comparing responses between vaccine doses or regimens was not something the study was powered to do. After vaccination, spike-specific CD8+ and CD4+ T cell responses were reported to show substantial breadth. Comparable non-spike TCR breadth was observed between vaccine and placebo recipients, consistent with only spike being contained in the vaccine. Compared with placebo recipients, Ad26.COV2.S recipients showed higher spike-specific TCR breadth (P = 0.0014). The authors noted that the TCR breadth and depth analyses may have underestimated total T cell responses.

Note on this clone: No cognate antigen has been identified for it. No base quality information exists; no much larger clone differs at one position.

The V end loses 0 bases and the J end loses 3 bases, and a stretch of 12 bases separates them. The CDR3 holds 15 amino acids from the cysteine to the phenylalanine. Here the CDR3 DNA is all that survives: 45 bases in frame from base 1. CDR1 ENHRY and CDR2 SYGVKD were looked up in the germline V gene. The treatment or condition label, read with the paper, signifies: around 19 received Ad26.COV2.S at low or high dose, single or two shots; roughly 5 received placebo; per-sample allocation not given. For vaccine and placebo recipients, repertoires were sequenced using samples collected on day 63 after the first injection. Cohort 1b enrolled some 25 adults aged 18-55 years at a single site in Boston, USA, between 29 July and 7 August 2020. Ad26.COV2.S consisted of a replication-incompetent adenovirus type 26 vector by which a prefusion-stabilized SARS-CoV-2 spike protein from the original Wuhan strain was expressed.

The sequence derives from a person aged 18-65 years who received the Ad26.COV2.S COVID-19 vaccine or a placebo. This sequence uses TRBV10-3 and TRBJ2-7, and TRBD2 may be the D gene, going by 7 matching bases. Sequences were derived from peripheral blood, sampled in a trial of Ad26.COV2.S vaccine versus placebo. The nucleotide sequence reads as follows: TGTGCCATCAGTGAGTCGGGGGGGGCGGACTACGAGCAGTACTTC. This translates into CAISESGGADYEQYF.